This T cell receptor (beta chain) derives from a study of technical replicates of blood from a handful of donors. The V gene's germline CDR1 is MNHNS and CDR2 SASEGT. This CDR3 contains 13 residues. Trimming took 9 bases from V and 10 from J, leaving 21 bases between them. TCRdb's copy holds only in-frame clones and misses some; the assay was immunoSEQ multiplex PCR. The sample yields around 76,000 clones, 90% to 95% seen once. This clone was observed once. The specimen sequenced was T cells isolated from PBMCs. This clonotype was obtained from a human donor in good health. V is TRBV6-1 and J is TRBJ1-2; no clear D. The CDR3 here is CASIYRLKDHYTF. The DNA for the CDR3 is TGTGCCAGTATTTATAGACTCAAAGATCACTACACCTTC.